This T cell receptor (beta chain) was obtained from a study of a mutant IDH1 vaccine in newly diagnosed glioma. About the research overall: The earlier regimen, radiotherapy, temozolomide, or both, was most often both.

This CDR3 spans 14 amino acids. Per the germline V gene, CDR1 is MGHRA and CDR2 is YSYEKL. Between the trimmed V and J ends, which lost 5 bases and 8 bases, there was a span of 16 bases. Sample time point: week 35, safety follow-up. Every single dose of the vaccine, 300 ug of mutant IDH1 20-mer peptide, came with topical imiquimod. In regard to this clone: Its specificity is not known.

Generated by immunoSEQ multiplex PCR, the TCRdb table keeps only in-frame clones and is missing some. The sample yields around 44,000 clones, more than 65% seen once. Sequenced material: PBMCs, taken from a glioma patient whose treatment included an IDH1 peptide vaccine. V is TRBV4-1 and J is TRBJ2-4; D may match TRBD1 or TRBD2 (7 bases each). The sequence came from a man aged 35-49 years with glioma. CDR3 DNA sequence: TGCGCCAGCAGCACAAACAGGGGAGGGGACATTCAGTACTTC. The encoded protein is CASSTNRGGDIQYF.